This entry lists 4 T cell receptor beta chains sequenced from one sample in a study of shared clonotypes between healthy human individuals. Assay used: immunoSEQ multiplex PCR; TCRdb lists only in-frame clones, some missing. The data show over 2 million clones, roughly 90% seen once. Source material: naive CD4+ T cells from PBMCs. The subset: CD45RA+ positively selected. These receptors came from a man younger than 35 in good health. Some clones in this sample may be carry-over from other donors' samples.

The chain uses TRBV4-1 and TRBJ2-3, with D perhaps TRBD1 or TRBD2 (5 bases each). The CDR3 loop spans 16 amino acids. V gave up 3 bases and J gave up 7 bases, with 20 bases separating them. Germline assignment: CDR1 MGHRA and CDR2 YSYEKL. The CDR3 region has the DNA TGCGCCAGCAGCCACCCCCCCGGGGACCGAACAAATACGCAGTATTTT. As protein: CASSHPPGDRTNTQYF.

The chain uses TRBV27 and TRBJ2-7; 11 bases are a match to TRBD2. This CDR3 is built from 19 residues. CDR1 is MNHEY and CDR2 is SMNVEV in the germline V gene (reference sequence). Germline trimming cut 4 bases from V and 3 bases from J; bases unmatched to any gene: 17. CDR3 sequence reads: CASSSAVFPGLAAGYEQYF. CDR3 in DNA: TGTGCCAGCAGTTCGGCAGTTTTCCCGGGACTAGCGGCCGGCTACGAGCAGTACTTC.

This sequence joins TRBV19 and TRBJ1-1; TRBD1 is a possible D gene (5 bases). CDR3 length equals 13 residues. Trimming removed 9 bases from V and 3 bases from J, with 14 bases in between. Per germline, CDR1 LNHDA and CDR2 SQIVND (reference sequence). The CDR3 region is CASFRGSDTEAFF. The CDR3 DNA sequence: TGTGCCAGCTTTCGGGGGAGCGACACTGAAGCTTTCTTT.

The chain uses TRBV9 and TRBJ2-5, with no clear D. The CDR3 sequence is 12 residues long. Germline values: CDR1 SGDLS, CDR2 YYNGEE. The V end was cut by 3 bases, the J end by 7 bases, with 10 bases between. CDR3 nucleotides: TGTGCCAGCAGCGGTGAGGTCGGGACCCAGTACTTC. Residues: CASSGEVGTQYF.